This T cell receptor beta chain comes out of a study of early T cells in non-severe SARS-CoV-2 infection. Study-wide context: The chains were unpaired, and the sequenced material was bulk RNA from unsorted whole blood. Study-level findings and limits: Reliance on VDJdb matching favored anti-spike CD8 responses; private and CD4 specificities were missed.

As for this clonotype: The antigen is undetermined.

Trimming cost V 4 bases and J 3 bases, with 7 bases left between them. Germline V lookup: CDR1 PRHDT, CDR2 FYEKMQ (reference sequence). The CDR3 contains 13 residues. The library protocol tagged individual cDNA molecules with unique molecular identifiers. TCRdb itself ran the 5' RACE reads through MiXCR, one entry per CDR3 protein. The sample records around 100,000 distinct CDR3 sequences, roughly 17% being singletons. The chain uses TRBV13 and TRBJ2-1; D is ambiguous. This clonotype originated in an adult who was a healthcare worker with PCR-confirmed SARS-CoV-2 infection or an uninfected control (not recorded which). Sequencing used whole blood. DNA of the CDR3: TGTGCCAGCAGCTACGGAAGCTACAATGAGCAGTTCTTC. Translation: CASSYGSYNEQFF.